This record covers a single T cell receptor beta chain. The junction differs from germline at one of its ends, possibly a read error. This entry is derived from a study of technical replicates of blood from a few donors. This table comes from immunoSEQ multiplex PCR, and its TCRdb copy is limited to in-frame clones, with some not included. The data show under 95,000 clones, 92% seen once. The CDR3 has 12 residues. CDR1 and CDR2 from the germline V gene are SGHNT and YYREEE (reference sequence). This receptor was obtained from a human donor in good health. The V and J genes are TRBV5-4 and TRBJ2-5, with a possible D match to TRBD1 (6 bases). The material sequenced was T cells isolated from PBMCs. The DNA for the CDR3 is TGTGCCAGCAGCTTGGTGGGGACACCTTTAGACTTC. This sequence encodes CASSLVGTPLDF. Using reference TRBV5-4 and TRBJ2-5 for the parts outside the CDR3, the full variable domain is ETGVTQSPTHLIKTRGQQVTLRCSSQSGHNTVSWYQQALGQGPQFIFQYYREEENGRGNFPPRFSGLQFPNYSSELNVNALELDDSALYLCASSLVGTPLDFGPGTRLLVL.